This T cell receptor (beta chain) was sequenced for a study of human T cells and chemical hapten exposure. As for the study in general: There were per-sample TCR yield variations, arising mainly from small pooled library volume differences. Whole-study results and caveats: DPC sensitization did not alter TCRs above 1 in 1000 frequency. PT1 expanded TCR counts correlated positively with patch test score.

The library tagged each cDNA molecule with unique molecular identifiers. TCRdb fed the RACE reads into MiXCR, producing one record per CDR3 protein. The sample lists approximately 400,000 distinct CDR3 sequences, roughly 4.6% occurring once. The time point is: pre-sensitization, week 0. The treatment here: therapeutic diphenylcyclopropenone sensitization with weekly scalp DPC. The CDR3 is 15 amino acids. Trimming shortened V by 5 bases and J by 7 bases, and 17 bases separated the two germline ends. Germline V gene data show CDR1 as MNHNS and CDR2 as SASEGT. This clonotype showed up just a few times. Its antigen is not known.

This receptor was identified in a woman between 45 and 65 years old with alopecia areata. Some clones in this sample may be carry-over from other donors' samples. Sequences were derived from whole blood, sampled in connection with sensitization to the hapten diphenylcyclopropenone (DPC). The chain uses TRBV6-1 and TRBJ1-4; tentative D call: TRBD1 (5 bases). The CDR3 sequence is CASSLTRTRGEKLFF. CDR3 sequence (DNA): TGTGCCAGCAGTTTAACTAGGACAAGGGGTGAAAAACTGTTTTTT.